This T cell receptor beta chain was profiled in a study of blood T cell repertoires in COVID-19. The repertoire was sequenced with immunoSEQ multiplex PCR; TCRdb's copy has only in-frame clones and lacks some. The data show fewer than 300,000 clones, roughly 90% seen once. The CDR3 has 14 residues. Trimming left V 0 bases short and J 3 bases short, with 10 bases between. The germline V gene has CDR1 SGDLS and CDR2 YYNGEE. Material: peripheral blood. The receptor's source is a man aged 18-30 years with active or convalescent COVID-19. This chain links TRBV9 with TRBJ2-7, with D hard to call. CDR3 DNA: TGTGCCAGCAGCGTAGGGCAGGCCCTCTACGAGCAGTACTTC. It codes for CASSVGQALYEQYF.